This T cell receptor (beta chain) was captured by sequencing in a study of control samples from healthy donors and cancer patients. V was clipped by 6 bases and J by 3 bases, with 22 bases between them. Germline V lookup: CDR1 SGHVS, CDR2 FQNEAQ. The CDR3 consists of 17 residues. Clones were read by immunoSEQ multiplex PCR, and TCRdb kept only the in-frame ones, dropping some. The sample shows roughly 54,000 clones, around 97% of them seen only once. The source of this sequence is a woman under 40 in good health. The rearrangement links TRBV7-8 to TRBJ2-3; TRBD1 or TRBD2 may be the D gene (5 bases each). Source material: blood. In nucleotides, the CDR3 is TGTGCCAGCAGTACCCCCGAACTCCGGGACGAGACAGATACGCAGTATTTT. It codes for CASSTPELRDETDTQYF.